This note documents a single TCR beta chain sequence. These data come from a study of blood T cell repertoires in COVID-19. Assay used: immunoSEQ multiplex PCR; TCRdb lists only in-frame clones, some missing. The sample records 100,000 or so clones, around 83% being singletons. CDR1 and CDR2 from the germline V gene are LGHDT and YNNKEL (reference sequence). This CDR3 spans 13 amino acids. V was clipped by 0 bases and J by 14 bases, with 11 bases between them. V is TRBV3-1 (or the pseudogene TRBV3-2) and J is TRBJ1-6; D is unclear. The TCR sequence derives from a human donor in a cohort sampled during active COVID-19. What was sequenced was peripheral blood. In nucleotides, the CDR3 is TGTGCCAGCAGCCAAGATTCTTCGGTAGCCCTCCACTTT. It translates to CASSQDSSVALHF.